One sample yielded the 5 T cell receptor beta chains listed below, sequenced in a study of blood T cell repertoires in COVID-19. Measured with immunoSEQ multiplex PCR; TCRdb has only the in-frame clones, and not every one. Seen here are around 69,000 clones, about 86% observed once, and the top ten hold more than 6.5%. The sequencing input was peripheral blood. The receptors were sampled from a man between 50 and 59 years old with active COVID-19.

The J gene is TRBJ2-2, the V gene TRBV11-2, with D perhaps matching TRBD2 (5 bases). With 11 bases removed from V and 1 base from J, the gap between germline ends came to 11 bases. CDR3 size: 13 residues. In germline, CDR1 is SGHAT, CDR2 FQNNGV. The DNA of the CDR3 is TGTGCCGGAGGTCTGGAGAACACCGGGGAGCTGTTTTTT. This codes for CAGGLENTGELFF.

The chain joins TRBV5-8 to TRBJ1-5; 9 bases are shared with TRBD1. Germline CDR1 reads SGHTS; CDR2 reads YDEGEE. This CDR3 region has 15 residues. V was clipped by 4 bases and J by 7 bases; unmatched bases: 9. The CDR3 DNA follows: TGTGCCAGCAGCAATCGGACAGGGGCTGAACAGCCCCAGCATTTT. Encoded protein: CASSNRTGAEQPQHF.

V usage is TRBV6-5 and J usage is TRBJ1-3, with 7 nucleotides matching TRBD1. Looked up from germline, CDR1 is MNHEY and CDR2 is SVGAGI. The junction had 8 bases not matched to a gene; V was cut back by 8 bases and J by 7 bases. This CDR3 contains 13 residues. CDR3 sequence: CASGDRVPNTIYF. The CDR3 DNA is TGTGCCAGCGGAGACAGGGTCCCCAACACCATATATTTT.

The CDR3 loop is CASSYAKGAGYEQYF. The CDR3 DNA sequence: TGTGCCAGCAGTTACGCTAAAGGGGCTGGCTACGAGCAGTACTTC. V and J are TRBV6-2 or TRBV6-3 and TRBJ2-7; perhaps TRBD1 as D (5 bases). This CDR3 region has 15 residues. Germline CDR1 reads MNHEY; CDR2 reads SVGEGT. Trimming removed 2 bases from V and 3 bases from J, with 14 bases in between.

The chain recombines TRBV6-6 with TRBJ2-5; 9 bases match TRBD1. The trim removed 7 bases at V and 5 bases at J, leaving 14 bases unmatched. The CDR3 extends over 16 amino acids. CDR1 and CDR2 (germline): MNHNY, SVGAGI (reference sequence). CDR3 DNA sequence: TGTGCCAGCACTCCACCCGGGACAGGGACATCGGAGACCCAGTACTTC. As protein: CASTPPGTGTSETQYF.